This TCR beta chain came from a study of blood T cell repertoires in COVID-19. CDR1 is WNHNN and CDR2 is SYGVQD in the germline V gene (reference sequence). Trimming removed 6 bases from V and 9 bases from J; junction bases left unmatched: 9. The CDR3 is 15 residues long. TCRdb keeps only in-frame clones here, not all; method: immunoSEQ multiplex PCR. The sample contains approximately 400,000 clones, more than 75% of which appear only once. The source material was peripheral blood. The receptor was isolated from a human donor with acute or convalescent COVID-19. The donor label of this sample is uncertain. The rearrangement uses TRBV10-1 and TRBJ2-1, with 12 positions matching TRBD1. The CDR3 region has the DNA TGCGCCAGCAGAGGGGACAGGGGGCGAGGCGGTGAGCAGTTCTTC. Translation: CASRGDRGRGGEQFF.